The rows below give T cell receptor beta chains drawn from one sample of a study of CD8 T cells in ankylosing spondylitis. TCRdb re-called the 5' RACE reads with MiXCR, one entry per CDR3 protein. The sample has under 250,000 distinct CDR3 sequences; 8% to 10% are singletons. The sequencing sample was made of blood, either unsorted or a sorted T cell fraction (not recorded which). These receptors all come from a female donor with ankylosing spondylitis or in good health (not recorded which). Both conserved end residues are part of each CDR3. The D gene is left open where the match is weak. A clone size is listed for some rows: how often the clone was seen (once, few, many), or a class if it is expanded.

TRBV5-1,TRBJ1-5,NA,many,CASSLVGGNQPQHF,TGCGCCAGCAGCTTGGTTGGGGGCAATCAGCCCCAGCATTTT
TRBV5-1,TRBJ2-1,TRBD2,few,CASIGTSVYNEQFF,TGCGCCAGCATCGGGACTAGCGTGTACAATGAGCAGTTCTTC
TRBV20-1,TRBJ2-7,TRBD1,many,CSARVVADRGVYEQYF,TGCAGTGCTAGAGTCGTCGCGGACAGGGGTGTCTACGAGCAGTACTTC
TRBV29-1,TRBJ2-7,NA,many,CSVALGGGHEQYF,TGCAGCGTTGCCCTGGGGGGCGGCCACGAGCAGTACTTC
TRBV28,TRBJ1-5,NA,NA,CAGGRERSQPQHF,TGTGCCGGGGGCAGGGAAAGAAGTCAGCCCCAGCATTTT
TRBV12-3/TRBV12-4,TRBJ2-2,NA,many,CASSFGTGELFF,TGTGCCAGCAGTTTCGGTACCGGGGAGCTGTTTTTT
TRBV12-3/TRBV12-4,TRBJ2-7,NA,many,CASSGVGEQYF,TGTGCCAGCAGTGGGGTCGGCGAGCAGTACTTC
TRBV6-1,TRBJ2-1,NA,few,CASGSLSSYNEQFF,TGTGCCAGCGGATCTTTGAGCTCCTACAATGAGCAGTTCTTC
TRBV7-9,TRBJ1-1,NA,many,CASSLAQRGTEAFF,TGTGCCAGCAGCTTAGCGCAGAGGGGCACTGAAGCTTTCTTT
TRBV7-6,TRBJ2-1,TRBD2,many,CASSRAGGLNEQFF,TGTGCCAGCAGCCGAGCGGGAGGTCTTAATGAGCAGTTCTTC
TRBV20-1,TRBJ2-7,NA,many,CSARSDQALYEQYF,TGCAGTGCTAGGTCGGACCAGGCCCTCTACGAGCAGTACTTC
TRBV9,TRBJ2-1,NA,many,CASSVSNEQFF,TGTGCCAGCAGCGTCAGCAATGAGCAGTTCTTC
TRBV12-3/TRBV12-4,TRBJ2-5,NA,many,CASSRDFRETQYF,TGTGCCAGCAGCCGGGACTTCCGGGAGACCCAGTACTTC
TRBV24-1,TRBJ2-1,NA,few,CATSDRGNEQFF,TGTGCCACCAGTGATAGGGGGAATGAGCAGTTCTTC
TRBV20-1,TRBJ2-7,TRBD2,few,CSAGGAGGTYEQYF,TGCAGTGCTGGCGGAGCGGGAGGAACCTACGAGCAGTACTTC
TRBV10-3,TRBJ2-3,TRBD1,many,CAIREQGPSTDTQYF,TGTGCCATCAGGGAACAGGGGCCTAGCACAGATACGCAGTATTTT
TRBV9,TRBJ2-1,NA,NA,CASSGGVFDEQFF,TGTGCCAGCAGCGGGGGGGTTTTTGATGAGCAGTTCTTC
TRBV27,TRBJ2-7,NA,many,CASSHRRGLAKDYEQYF,TGTGCCAGCAGTCACCGCCGGGGGCTAGCGAAGGACTACGAGCAGTACTTC
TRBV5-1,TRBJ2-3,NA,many,CASSFFSQGDTQYF,TGCGCCAGCAGCTTTTTCTCGCAGGGAGATACGCAGTATTTT
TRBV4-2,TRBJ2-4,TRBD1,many,CASSQDGTAIAKNIQYF,TGTGCCAGCAGCCAAGATGGGACAGCGATAGCCAAAAACATTCAGTACTTC
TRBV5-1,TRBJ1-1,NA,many,CASSLDSNGPIAFF,TGCGCCAGCAGCTTGGATTCCAACGGGCCGATTGCTTTCTTT
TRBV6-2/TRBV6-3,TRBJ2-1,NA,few,CASSYSGNYPTSF,TGTGCCAGCAGTTACTCTGGGAATTACCCTACCTCCTTC
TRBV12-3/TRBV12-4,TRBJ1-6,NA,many,CASSLYRLSGSPLHF,TGTGCCAGCAGTTTGTACAGGTTGAGTGGTTCACCCCTCCACTTT
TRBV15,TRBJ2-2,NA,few,CGFLGEHCGEPNTGELFF,TGCGGCTTCTTGGGGGAACATTGTGGGGAACCGAACACCGGGGAGCTGTTTTTT
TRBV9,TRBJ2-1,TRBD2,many,CASSVASGSHNEQFF,TGTGCCAGCAGCGTAGCTAGCGGGAGCCACAATGAGCAGTTCTTC
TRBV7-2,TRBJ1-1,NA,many,CASSLVMPALTNTEAFF,TGTGCCAGCAGCTTAGTAATGCCCGCCTTGACGAACACTGAAGCTTTCTTT
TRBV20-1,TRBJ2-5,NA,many,CSARREGEETQYF,TGCAGTGCTCGGCGGGAAGGGGAAGAGACCCAGTACTTC
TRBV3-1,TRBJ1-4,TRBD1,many,CASSQGQGNEKLFF,TGTGCCAGCAGCCAAGGACAGGGGAATGAAAAACTGTTTTTT
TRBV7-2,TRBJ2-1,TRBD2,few,CASRKREGNNEQFF,TGTGCCAGCAGAAAGCGGGAAGGGAACAATGAGCAGTTCTTC
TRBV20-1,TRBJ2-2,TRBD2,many,CSARDLLAGITGELFF,TGCAGTGCTAGAGATCTGCTAGCGGGGATCACCGGGGAGCTGTTTTTT
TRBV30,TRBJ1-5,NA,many,CAWSEKGWGGQPQHF,TGTGCCTGGAGTGAAAAAGGGTGGGGTGGTCAGCCCCAGCATTTT
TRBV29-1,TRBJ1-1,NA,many,CSATGNSDTEAFF,TGCAGCGCCACCGGGAACTCGGACACTGAAGCTTTCTTT
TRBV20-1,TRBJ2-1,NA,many,CSARGTQQFF,TGCAGTGCTAGGGGGACTCAGCAGTTCTTC
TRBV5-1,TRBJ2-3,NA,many,CASSFPRLGTDTQYF,TGCGCCAGCAGCTTCCCTCGACTCGGCACAGATACGCAGTATTTT
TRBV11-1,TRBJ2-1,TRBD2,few,CASSLRLAGGNAGSSYNEQFF,TGTGCCAGCAGCTTAAGACTAGCGGGAGGAAATGCGGGGAGCTCCTACAATGAGCAGTTCTTC
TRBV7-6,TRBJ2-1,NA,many,CASSSSGAYNEQFF,TGTGCCAGCAGCTCTTCCGGGGCCTACAATGAGCAGTTCTTC
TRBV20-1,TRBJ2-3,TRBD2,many,CSAATSGVTDTQYF,TGCAGTGCCGCGACTAGCGGGGTCACAGATACGCAGTATTTT
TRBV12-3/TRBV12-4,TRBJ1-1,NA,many,CASSPEGTEAFF,TGTGCCAGCAGTCCCGAGGGAACTGAAGCTTTCTTT
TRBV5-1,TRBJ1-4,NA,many,CASSLEPRGSREKLFF,TGCGCCAGCAGCTTGGAACCCCGGGGTTCTCGTGAAAAACTGTTTTTT
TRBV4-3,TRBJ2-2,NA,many,CASSQAIRSGELFF,TGCGCCAGCAGCCAAGCCATTAGGAGCGGGGAGCTGTTTTTT
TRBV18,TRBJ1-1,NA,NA,CASSPGEGTEAFF,TGTGCCAGCTCCCCAGGGGAAGGGACTGAAGCTTTCTTT
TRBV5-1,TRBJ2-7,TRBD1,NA,CASSISGGFYEQYF,TGCGCCAGCAGCATCTCAGGGGGCTTTTACGAGCAGTACTTC
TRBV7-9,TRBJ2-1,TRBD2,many,CASSPTGTSGRHEQFF,TGTGCCAGCAGCCCGACCGGGACTAGCGGGAGACATGAGCAGTTCTTC
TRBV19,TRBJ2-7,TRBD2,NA,CASKGRADYEQYF,TGTGCCAGTAAGGGGAGGGCAGACTACGAGCAGTACTTC